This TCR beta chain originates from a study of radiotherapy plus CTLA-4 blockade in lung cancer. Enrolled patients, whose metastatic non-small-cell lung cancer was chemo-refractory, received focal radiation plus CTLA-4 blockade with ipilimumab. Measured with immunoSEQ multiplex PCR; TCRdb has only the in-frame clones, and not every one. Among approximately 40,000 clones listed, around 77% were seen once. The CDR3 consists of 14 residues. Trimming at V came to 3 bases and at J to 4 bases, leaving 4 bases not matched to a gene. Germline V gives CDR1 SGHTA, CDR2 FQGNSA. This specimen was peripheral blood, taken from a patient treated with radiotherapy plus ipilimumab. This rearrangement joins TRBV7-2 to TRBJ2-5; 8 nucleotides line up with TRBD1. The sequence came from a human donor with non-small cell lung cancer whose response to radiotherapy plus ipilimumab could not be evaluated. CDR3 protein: CASSFMTGAETQYF. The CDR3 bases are TGTGCCAGCAGCTTCATGACAGGGGCAGAGACCCAGTACTTC.